The 12 T cell receptor beta chains reported below all come from one sample, sequenced in a study of T cell responses to AZD1222 COVID-19 vaccine (dated by TCRdb to the early 2020s). The time point label, read with the paper, signifies: about 28 days (+/-7) after the second vaccine dose. The library relied on the immunoSEQ multiplex PCR assay. TCRdb stores this immuneACCESS table with in-frame sequences only. Part of the clones is absent; in the studies checked, under half of the shortfall reflects unresolved V genes, and no reason is known for the rest. This sample lists about 120,000 clones; about 85% were detected once. About 3% of the sample goes to the ten largest clones. The sample in question was peripheral blood, obtained 28 days after the second AZD1222 dose. These receptors were collected from an adult who received the AZD1222 COVID-19 vaccine.

The chain uses TRBV11-1 and TRBJ1-1; 8 nucleotides line up with TRBD1. V was pared by 5 bases and J by 2 bases, with 10 bases of the junction left unmatched. Per germline, CDR1 SGHAT and CDR2 FQDESV (reference sequence). CDR3 length: 16 residues. The CDR3 DNA is TGTGCCAGCAGCCACATGACAGGGGCCTATAACACTGAAGCTTTCTTT. Amino acids: CASSHMTGAYNTEAFF.

This chain links TRBV19 with TRBJ1-2, with a weak D call TRBD1 (6 bases). The V gene's germline CDR1 is LNHDA and CDR2 SQIVND (reference sequence). V lost 7 bases and J 1 base, leaving 16 bases between the germline ends. The CDR3 is 15 amino acids. CDR3 sequence (DNA): TGTGCCAGTAATTCAGGGGATAGGCTTAACTATGGCTACACCTTC. This gives the protein CASNSGDRLNYGYTF.

This sequence joins TRBV29-1 and TRBJ2-1, with 9 nucleotides matching TRBD1. V dropped 5 bases and J dropped 6; count of bases not matched to a gene: 8. Germline V gene data show CDR1 as SQVTM and CDR2 as ANQGSEA. CDR3 length: 14 amino acids. The CDR3 DNA sequence: TGCAGCGTTACCGGGACAGGGATGCCCAATGAGCAGTTCTTC. Translated, it gives CSVTGTGMPNEQFF.

This chain joins TRBV30 and TRBJ1-3; D gene ambiguous. Trimming pared 5 bases from V and 0 bases from J, leaving 14 bases between. CDR3 length equals 15 residues. In germline, CDR1 is GTSNPN, CDR2 SVGIG (reference sequence). The CDR3 region is CAWGLWAGSGNTIYF. The CDR3 nucleotides read TGTGCCTGGGGACTTTGGGCAGGCTCTGGAAACACCATATATTTT.

A note on this clone: The sample contains more than one DNA sequence encoding this CDR3. CDR3 nucleotide sequence: TGTGCCAGCAGTTATCACGGACAGGGCAATTCACCCCTCCACTTT. It is translated as CASSYHGQGNSPLHF. The rearrangement joins TRBV6-5 to TRBJ1-6, with 8 bases that match TRBD1. V lost 3 bases, J lost 7 bases, and 5 bases stayed unmatched. Germline V gives CDR1 MNHEY, CDR2 SVGAGI. The CDR3 contains 15 residues.

This chain uses TRBV28 with TRBJ1-1; D ambiguous. Trimming took off 7 bases at V and 8 bases at J, with 14 bases between the two ends. The CDR3 spans 12 residues. From germline, CDR1 is MDHEN and CDR2 SYDVKM. This CDR3 is CASISEGMEAFF. CDR3 coding DNA: TGTGCCAGCATCTCGGAGGGAATGGAAGCTTTCTTT.

Only one count was recorded for this clone. The chain links TRBV19 to TRBJ1-1; D is uncertain. Germline assignment: CDR1 LNHDA and CDR2 SQIVND (reference sequence). Trimming pared 8 bases from V and 3 bases from J, leaving 7 bases between. The CDR3 covers 11 residues. CDR3 protein: CASSWDTEAFF. As DNA, the CDR3 is TGTGCCAGTTCGTGGGACACTGAAGCTTTCTTT.

The chain recombines TRBV3-1 (or the pseudogene TRBV3-2) with TRBJ2-2; no definite D call. V lost 4 bases, J lost 0 bases, and 12 bases lay in between. The germline V gene has CDR1 LGHDT and CDR2 YNNKEL (reference sequence). The CDR3 consists of 16 residues. The CDR3 DNA reads as TGTGCCAGCAGCCGAAGGACCGTGTCGAACACCGGGGAGCTGTTTTTT. Protein product: CASSRRTVSNTGELFF.

V and J are TRBV5-1 and TRBJ2-1, with 8 positions matching TRBD2. This CDR3 is built from 14 residues. Germline V CDR1 and CDR2: SGHRS, YFSETQ. J was trimmed by 8 bases and V by 6 bases; bases with no gene match: 10. The CDR3 coding sequence is TGCGCCAGCACTCCGGGGGGGCCCAACGATGAGCAGTTCTTC. Encoded protein: CASTPGGPNDEQFF. The whole variable domain, filled in from reference TRBV5-1 and TRBJ2-1, reads KAGVTQTPRYLIKTRGQQVTLSCSPISGHRSVSWYQQTPGQGLQFLFEYFSETQRNKGNFPGRFSGRQFSNSRSEMNVSTLELGDSALYLCASTPGGPNDEQFFGPGTRLTVL.

The chain employs TRBV7-9 and TRBJ1-1, with D unresolved. The CDR3 has 13 amino acids. In germline, CDR1 is SEHNR, CDR2 FQNEAQ (reference sequence). V lost 1 base, J lost 5 bases, and 8 bases lay in between. The CDR3 region is CASSLGGRTEAFF. The CDR3 bases are TGTGCCAGCAGCTTAGGGGGAAGAACTGAAGCTTTCTTT.

The J gene is TRBJ1-2, the V gene TRBV4-3; no definite D call. From germline, CDR1 is LGHNA and CDR2 YSLEER. This CDR3 spans 15 amino acids. Trimming took 0 bases from V and 3 from J, leaving 11 bases between them. The CDR3 nucleotides are TGCGCCAGCAGCCAAGAGGCGGGAAACCACTATGGCTACACCTTC. Its protein product is CASSQEAGNHYGYTF.

This rearrangement joins TRBV5-1 to TRBJ2-7; no firm D call. CDR1 SGHRS and CDR2 YFSETQ come from the germline V gene. Trimming left V 4 bases short and J 4 bases short, with 18 bases between. The length of the CDR3 is 15 residues. The CDR3 bases are TGCGCCAGCAGCCAGGCCCCGGGTACGCAATACGAGCAGTACTTC. It is translated as CASSQAPGTQYEQYF.